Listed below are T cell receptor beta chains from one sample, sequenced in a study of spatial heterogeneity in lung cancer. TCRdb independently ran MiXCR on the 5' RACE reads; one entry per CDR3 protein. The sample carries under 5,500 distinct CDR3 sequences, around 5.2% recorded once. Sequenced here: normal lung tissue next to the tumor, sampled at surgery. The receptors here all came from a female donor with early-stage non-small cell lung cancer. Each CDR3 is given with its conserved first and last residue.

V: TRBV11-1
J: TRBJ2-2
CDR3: CASSLYGGGENTGELFF

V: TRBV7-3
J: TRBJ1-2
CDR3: CASSLTGGEAGYGYTF

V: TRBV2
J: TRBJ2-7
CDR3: CASVDREGYEQYF

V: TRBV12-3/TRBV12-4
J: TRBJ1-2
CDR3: CASSRQIYGYTF

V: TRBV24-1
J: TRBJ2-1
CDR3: CATSETSGRAHEQFF

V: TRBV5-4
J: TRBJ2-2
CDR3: CASSFFTGELFF

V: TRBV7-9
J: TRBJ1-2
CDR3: CASSAQARDRGYTF

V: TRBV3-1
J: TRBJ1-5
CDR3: CASSQSTGGDQPQHF

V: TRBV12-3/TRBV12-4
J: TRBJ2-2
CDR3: CASSLGGGKAGELFF

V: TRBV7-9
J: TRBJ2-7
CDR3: CASTASGRAGSYEQYF

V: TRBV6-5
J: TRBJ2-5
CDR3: CASSYVGLAGETQYF

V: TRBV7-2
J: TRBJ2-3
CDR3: CASSLASGRTPPDTQYF

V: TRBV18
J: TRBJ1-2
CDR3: CASSPGDSRVGGYTF

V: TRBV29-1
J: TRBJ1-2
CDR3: CSVGTGDRGYTF

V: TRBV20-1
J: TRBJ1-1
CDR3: CSAGPDGNTEAFF

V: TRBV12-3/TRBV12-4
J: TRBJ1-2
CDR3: CASSVGTDYHYGYTF